These 25 T cell receptor beta chains originate from one sample sequenced in a study of blood T cells in healthy people across ages. With a J-beta primer mix and a sample-barcoded 5' primer, a second PCR ran roughly 6 to 11 cycles. TCRdb used MiXCR to reprocess the 5' RACE reads, holding one entry per CDR3 protein. Here the sample spans around 1.7 million distinct CDR3 sequences, under 30% being singletons. Sequenced material: blood. Receptor source: a young woman in good health.

This clonotype was counted ten times or more. This chain joins TRBV29-1 and TRBJ2-7; tentatively, D is TRBD2 (6 bases). Per germline, CDR1 SQVTM and CDR2 ANQGSEA. This CDR3 is built from 14 residues. Trimming left V 6 bases short and J 1 base short, with 16 bases between. The CDR3 bases are TGCAGCGTCCCGGGACTCCCAAATTCCTACGAGCAGTACTTC. It yields the protein CSVPGLPNSYEQYF.

Many counts were recorded for this clonotype. This chain uses TRBV29-1 with TRBJ1-2, with 8 positions matching TRBD1. Per the germline V gene, CDR1 is SQVTM and CDR2 is ANQGSEA. The CDR3 sequence is 15 residues long. With 3 bases clipped from V and 4 bases from J, the junction kept 10 bases outside the gene matches. The CDR3 protein is CSVEVPGQEAYGYTF. CDR3 bases: TGCAGCGTTGAGGTTCCGGGACAGGAGGCCTATGGCTACACCTTC.

This clonotype was detected ten times or more. J is TRBJ2-7 and V is TRBV7-9, with TRBD1 identical over 8 bases. The CDR3 sequence is 16 residues long. Germline trimming cut 3 bases from V and 2 bases from J; bases unmatched to any gene: 9. CDR1 SEHNR and CDR2 FQNEAQ come from the germline V gene (reference sequence). This CDR3 is CASSFSVGTGPYEQYF. For the CDR3, the DNA is TGTGCCAGCAGCTTCTCCGTCGGGACAGGTCCCTACGAGCAGTACTTC.

This chain joins TRBV28 and TRBJ1-2; D possibly corresponds to TRBD1 (5 bases). The CDR3 extends over 14 amino acids. V lost 6 bases, J lost 4 bases, and 15 bases lay in between. Germline CDR1 MDHEN, CDR2 SYDVKM. The CDR3 DNA follows: TGTGCCAGCAGACGCCGGGACGGCCTCTATGGCTACACCTTC. This sequence encodes CASRRRDGLYGYTF.

This clonotype occurred many times. The chain is built from TRBV5-1 and TRBJ2-7; unclear D gene. This CDR3 has 14 residues. Germline V gives CDR1 SGHRS, CDR2 YFSETQ. Trimming removed 0 bases from V and 0 bases from J, with 7 bases in between. This chain's CDR3 is CASSLATVSYEQYF. CDR3 nucleotide sequence: TGCGCCAGCAGCTTGGCCACAGTCTCCTACGAGCAGTACTTC.

This clonotype has a handful of counts. The chain joins TRBV2 to TRBJ2-1; 8 bases map to TRBD1. The CDR3 is 15 amino acids. Unmatched junction bases numbered 8, after V lost 3 bases and J lost 7 bases. Germline V gene lookup returns CDR1 SNHLY and CDR2 FYNNEI. The chain's CDR3 is CASSDSGQGSNEQFF. For the CDR3, the DNA is TGTGCCAGCAGTGATAGCGGACAGGGATCAAATGAGCAGTTCTTC.

The chain links TRBV9 to TRBJ2-5, with TRBD2 matching over 7 bases. The J call is in doubt because the DNA end fits TRBJ2-1 better. Looked up from germline, CDR1 is SGDLS and CDR2 is YYNGEE. This CDR3 has 18 residues. CDR3 nucleotide sequence: TGTGCCAGCAGCGCCTCCTATATAGCGGGCTCCGCCCAAGAGACCCAGTTCTTC. Translated, it gives CASSASYIAGSAQETQFF.

With regard to this clonotype: A much larger clone differs by one base, so this may be a read error. The chain links TRBV5-8 to TRBJ2-1, with D unclear. Deletions cut 0 bases from V and 7 bases from J, with 20 bases between. CDR1 is SGHTS and CDR2 is YDEGEE in the germline V gene. CDR3 length: 17 amino acids. The CDR3 here is CASSLVGGPRSRNEQFF. The CDR3, as DNA: TGTGCCAGCAGCTTGGTTGGTGGCCCACGATCCCGGAATGAGCAGTTCTTC.

This chain links TRBV30 with TRBJ2-4; either TRBD1 or TRBD2 may supply D (5 bases each). The CDR3 spans 14 residues. Per the germline V gene, CDR1 is GTSNPN and CDR2 is SVGIG (reference sequence). V lost 1 base and J lost 4, with 11 bases in between. CDR3 nucleotides: TGTGCCTGGAGTGGCACCGGGACGAAAAACATTCAGTACTTC. Encoded protein: CAWSGTGTKNIQYF.

The gene calls are TRBV7-9 and TRBJ2-1; D ambiguous. The CDR3 extends over 14 amino acids. Germline V gives CDR1 SEHNR, CDR2 FQNEAQ (reference sequence). V was cut by 6 bases and J by 4 bases, with 13 bases left in between. The DNA for the CDR3 is TGTGCCAGCAGTCTAGTTCTGGGTTACAATGAGCAGTTCTTC. Encoded protein: CASSLVLGYNEQFF.

The chain recombines TRBV21-1 with TRBJ2-7; the listed D gene, TRBD2, was not tested against the DNA. TRBV21-1 is a known pseudogene. The CDR3 is 13 amino acids. The CDR3 nucleotides are TGTGCCAGCAATCCAAGGGAGGACTGGGAGCAGTACTTC. Translation: CASNPREDWEQYF.

This clonotype was seen more than once but under ten times. The chain employs TRBV14 and TRBJ2-7; D is unclear. Germline CDR1 is SGHDN and CDR2 is FVKESK. V lost 4 bases and J 0 bases, leaving 10 bases between the germline ends. CDR3 size: 14 residues. In nucleotides, the CDR3 is TGTGCCAGCAGCCGGTTAGACGTCTCCTACGAGCAGTACTTC. Encoded protein: CASSRLDVSYEQYF. Full variable domain (missing parts from reference TRBV14 and TRBJ2-7): EAGVTQFPSHSVIEKGQTVTLRCDPISGHDNLYWYRRVMGKEIKFLLHFVKESKQDESGMPNNRFLAERTGGTYSTLKVQPAELEDSGVYFCASSRLDVSYEQYFGPGTRLTVT.

Ten or more counts support this clonotype. J is TRBJ2-5 and V is TRBV15; 16 positions agree with TRBD2. Germline CDR1 reads LNHNV; CDR2 reads YYDKDF (reference sequence). The CDR3 length is 17 residues. V shed 3 bases and J 5 bases; nucleotides not matched to a gene: 6. The CDR3 reads CATSSGTSGGASETQYF. Written as DNA, the CDR3 is TGTGCCACCAGCAGTGGGACTAGCGGGGGGGCCTCGGAGACCCAGTACTTC.

The rearrangement joins TRBV7-9 to TRBJ2-5; D uncertain. This CDR3 contains 14 residues. Trimming pared 1 base from V and 4 bases from J, leaving 10 bases between. Germline CDR1 and CDR2: SEHNR and FQNEAQ (reference sequence). CDR3 nucleotide sequence: TGTGCCAGCAGCTTAGAAGTGTCGGGAGAGACCCAGTACTTC. Its translation: CASSLEVSGETQYF.

The CDR3: CSAGTSGRWSTDTQYF. CDR3 nucleotides: TGCAGTGCGGGGACTAGCGGGAGGTGGAGCACAGATACGCAGTATTTT. The V call is TRBV20-1, the J call TRBJ2-3; 15 nucleotides match TRBD2. Looked up from germline, CDR1 is DFQATT and CDR2 is SNEGSKA (reference sequence). V lost 6 bases to trimming and J lost 0 bases; unmatched junction nucleotides: 4. This CDR3 has 16 amino acids.

This clonotype has ten or more counts. This chain uses TRBV27 with TRBJ2-7; tentative D call: TRBD2 (6 bases). Between the trimmed V and J ends, which lost 3 bases and 8 bases, there was a span of 14 bases. The CDR3 consists of 13 residues. Germline CDR1 MNHEY, CDR2 SMNVEV (reference sequence). CDR3 sequence reads: CASSFRQEGQQYF. CDR3 in DNA: TGTGCCAGCAGTTTTCGGCAGGAGGGCCAGCAGTACTTC.

The J gene is TRBJ2-3, the V gene TRBV7-3, with 9 bases identical to TRBD2. Unmatched junction bases numbered 14, after V lost 6 bases and J lost 7 bases. Germline CDR1 SGHTA, CDR2 FQGTGA. The CDR3 is 16 residues long. This CDR3 is CASSSSGVTDLHTQYF. The DNA for the CDR3 is TGTGCCAGCAGTTCTAGCGGGGTGACTGACCTCCATACGCAGTATTTT.

The chain combines TRBV7-2 with TRBJ2-1; maybe TRBD2 (7 bases). Trimming removed 5 bases from V and 10 bases from J, with 15 bases in between. CDR1 and CDR2 from the germline V gene are SGHTA and FQGNSA. The CDR3 loop spans 13 amino acids. The CDR3 DNA reads as TGTGCCAGCAGCCCATCGGGGGGCTGGGAGCAGTTCTTC. Translating gives CASSPSGGWEQFF.

The V call is TRBV7-8, the J call TRBJ2-1; 9 bases map to TRBD2. Germline CDR1 and CDR2: SGHVS and FQNEAQ. Unmatched junction bases numbered 3, after V lost 2 bases and J lost 4 bases. The CDR3 spans 15 residues. The CDR3 region is CASSLRSGRYNEQFF. The DNA of the CDR3 is TGTGCCAGCAGCTTAAGAAGCGGGAGGTACAATGAGCAGTTCTTC. Full variable domain (missing parts from reference TRBV7-8 and TRBJ2-1): GAGVSQSPRYKVAKRGQDVALRCDPISGHVSLFWYQQALGQGPEFLTYFQNEAQLDKSGLPSDRFFAERPEGSVSTLKIQRTQQEDSAVYLCASSLRSGRYNEQFFGPGTRLTVL.

The chain couples TRBV20-1 to TRBJ2-1, with unresolved D. The germline gives CDR1 DFQATT, CDR2 SNEGSKA (reference sequence). The CDR3 has 13 residues. V lost 8 bases, J lost 0 bases, and 11 bases lay in between. The CDR3 region is CSRADSSYNEQFF. The CDR3 DNA reads TGCAGTCGTGCGGATAGCTCCTACAATGAGCAGTTCTTC.

The gene calls are TRBV5-1 and TRBJ1-4; TRBD1 agrees at 12 bases. The V gene's germline CDR1 is SGHRS and CDR2 YFSETQ. After removal of 3 bases from V and 8 bases from J, the junction contained 20 bases not matched to a gene. The CDR3 is 20 amino acids. CDR3 region: CASSSLGGTGGAGVGEKLFF. The CDR3 DNA is TGCGCCAGCAGCTCCCTCGGCGGGACAGGGGGCGCGGGAGTTGGAGAAAAACTGTTTTTT.

This clonotype came up a few times. The V gene is TRBV6-5, the J gene TRBJ1-1; 8 bases map to TRBD1. Germline V gene lookup returns CDR1 MNHEY and CDR2 SVGAGI. CDR3 length: 15 residues. Unmatched junction bases numbered 9, after V lost 5 bases and J lost 4 bases. Here the CDR3 DNA reads TGTGCCAGCAGTCAGGGGGCTCGGTTGGTCACTGAAGCTTTCTTT. It translates to CASSQGARLVTEAFF.

The chain couples TRBV18 to TRBJ1-1, with TRBD1 as a possible D gene (6 bases). Germline values: CDR1 KGHSH, CDR2 LQKENI. V was cut by 0 bases and J by 7 bases, with 15 bases left in between. The CDR3 runs 15 residues. The CDR3 region is CASSPPSRGSGEAFF. The DNA of the CDR3 is TGTGCCAGCTCACCACCTTCGAGGGGGTCGGGTGAAGCTTTCTTT. The variable domain in full, completed from reference TRBV18 and TRBJ1-1, reads NAGVMQNPRHLVRRRGQEARLRCSPMKGHSHVYWYRQLPEEGLKFMVYLQKENIIDESGMPKERFSAEFPKEGPSILRIQQVVRGDSAAYFCASSPPSRGSGEAFFGQGTRLTVV.

The genes are TRBV7-6 and TRBJ2-5, with 8 bases fitting TRBD2. From germline, CDR1 is SGHVS and CDR2 FNYEAQ. J was trimmed by 7 bases and V by 6 bases; bases with no gene match: 13. The CDR3 consists of 15 residues. The CDR3 DNA follows: TGTGCCAGCAGAAATCCCGCGGGGGGTATGGGGACCCAGTACTTC. Protein product: CASRNPAGGMGTQYF.

In its sample, this clonotype was seen once. V is TRBV28 and J is TRBJ2-5, with 8 bases that match TRBD2. Looked up from germline, CDR1 is MDHEN and CDR2 is SYDVKM. V lost 11 bases to trimming and J lost 5 bases; unmatched junction nucleotides: 16. CDR3 size: 15 residues. DNA of the CDR3: TGTGCCGGCGCGGATATGCGGGGGGCACTCGAGACCCAGTACTTC. This sequence encodes CAGADMRGALETQYF.